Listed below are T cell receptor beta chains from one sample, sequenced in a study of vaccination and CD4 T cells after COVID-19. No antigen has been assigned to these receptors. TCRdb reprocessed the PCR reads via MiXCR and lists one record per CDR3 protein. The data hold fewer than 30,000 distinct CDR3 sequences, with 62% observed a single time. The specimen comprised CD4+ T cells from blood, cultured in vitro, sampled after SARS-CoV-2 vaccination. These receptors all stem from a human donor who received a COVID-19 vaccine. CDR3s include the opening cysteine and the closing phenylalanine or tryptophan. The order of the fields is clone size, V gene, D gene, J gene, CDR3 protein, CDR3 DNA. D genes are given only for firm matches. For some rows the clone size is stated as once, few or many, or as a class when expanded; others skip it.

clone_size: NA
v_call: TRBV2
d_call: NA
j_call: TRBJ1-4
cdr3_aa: CASSLGTNEKLFF
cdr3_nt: TGTGCCAGCAGTTTAGGGACTAATGAAAAACTGTTTTTT

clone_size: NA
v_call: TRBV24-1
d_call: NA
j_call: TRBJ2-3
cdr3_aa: CATSAPGRTDTQYF
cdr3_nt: TGTGCCACCAGTGCTCCAGGGCGCACAGATACGCAGTATTTT

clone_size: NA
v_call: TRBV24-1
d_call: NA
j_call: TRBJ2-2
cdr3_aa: CATSDRSAGLKPGELFF
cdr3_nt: TGTGCCACCAGTGATCGCTCGGCAGGGTTAAAACCCGGGGAGCTGTTTTTT

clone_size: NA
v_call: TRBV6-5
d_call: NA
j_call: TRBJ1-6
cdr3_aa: CASSYTGSNSPLHF
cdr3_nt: TGTGCCAGCAGTTATACAGGAAGTAATTCACCCCTCCACTTT

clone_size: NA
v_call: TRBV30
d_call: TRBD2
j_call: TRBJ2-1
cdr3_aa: CAWSVLSGGLYNEQFF
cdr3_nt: TGTGCCTGGAGTGTACTGAGCGGGGGATTGTACAATGAGCAGTTCTTC

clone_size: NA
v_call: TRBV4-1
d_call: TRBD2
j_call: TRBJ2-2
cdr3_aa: CASSQPSLTGLAGGRIDTGELFF
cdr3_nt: TGCGCCAGCAGCCAACCGAGCCTTACAGGACTAGCGGGGGGCCGTATTGACACCGGGGAGCTGTTTTTT

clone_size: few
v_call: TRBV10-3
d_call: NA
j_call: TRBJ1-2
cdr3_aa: CAISATGFGYGYTF
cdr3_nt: TGTGCCATCAGTGCGACCGGCTTCGGATATGGCTACACCTTC

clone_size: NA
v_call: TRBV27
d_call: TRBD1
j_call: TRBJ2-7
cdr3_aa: CASRAPRQGVWEQYF
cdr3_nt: TGTGCCAGCCGAGCCCCGAGGCAGGGGGTTTGGGAGCAGTACTTC

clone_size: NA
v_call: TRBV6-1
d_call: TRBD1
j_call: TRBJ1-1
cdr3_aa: CASRQGISFYAEAFF
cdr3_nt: TGTGCCAGCCGACAGGGTATCTCGTTCTATGCTGAAGCTTTCTTT

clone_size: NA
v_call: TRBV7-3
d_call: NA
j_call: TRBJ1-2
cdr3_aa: CASSIDDRGYTF
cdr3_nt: TGTGCCAGCAGCATAGACGACAGGGGCTACACCTTC

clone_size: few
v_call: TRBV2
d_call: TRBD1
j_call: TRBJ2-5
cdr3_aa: CASSTRGRRTQLSGETQYF
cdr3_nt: TGTGCCAGCAGTACTAGGGGGCGGAGGACCCAACTGAGTGGTGAGACCCAGTACTTC

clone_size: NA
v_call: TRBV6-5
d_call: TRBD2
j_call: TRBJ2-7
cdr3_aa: CASSYSEGGGPLSYEQYF
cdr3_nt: TGTGCCAGCAGTTACTCTGAGGGCGGGGGACCCCTAAGCTACGAGCAGTACTTC

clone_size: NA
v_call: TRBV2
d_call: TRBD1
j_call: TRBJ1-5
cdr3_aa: CASSGDRGLQPQHF
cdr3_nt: TGTGCCAGCAGTGGGGACAGGGGGCTTCAGCCCCAGCATTTT

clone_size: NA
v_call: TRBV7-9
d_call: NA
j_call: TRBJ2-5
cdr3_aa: CASSLAGGYRRETQYF
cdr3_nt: TGTGCCAGCAGCTTAGCTGGGGGCTACAGAAGAGAGACCCAGTACTTC

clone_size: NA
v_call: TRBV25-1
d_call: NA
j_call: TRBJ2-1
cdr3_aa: CASSDSSSYNEQFF
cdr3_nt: TGTGCCAGCAGTGATAGTAGCTCCTACAATGAGCAGTTCTTC

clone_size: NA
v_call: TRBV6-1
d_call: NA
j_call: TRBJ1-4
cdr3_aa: CASSPSWTANEKLFF
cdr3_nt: TGTGCCAGCAGTCCATCCTGGACCGCTAATGAAAAACTGTTTTTT

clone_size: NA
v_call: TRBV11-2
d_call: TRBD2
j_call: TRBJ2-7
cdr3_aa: CASSSTTSGAYEQYF
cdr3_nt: TGTGCCAGCAGCTCAACTACTAGCGGGGCCTACGAGCAGTACTTC

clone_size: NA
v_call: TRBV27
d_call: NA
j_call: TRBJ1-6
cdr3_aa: CASSPRQGIHNSPLHF
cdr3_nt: TGTGCCAGCAGTCCTCGGCAGGGCATTCATAATTCACCCCTCCACTTT

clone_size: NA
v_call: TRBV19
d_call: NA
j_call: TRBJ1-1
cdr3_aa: CASSLTGRAEAFF
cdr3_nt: TGTGCCAGTAGTTTAACGGGGAGGGCTGAAGCTTTCTTT

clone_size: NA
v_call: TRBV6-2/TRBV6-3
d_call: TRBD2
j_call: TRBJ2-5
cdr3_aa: CASSYSGTSVGETQYF
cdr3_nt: TGTGCCAGCAGTTACTCCGGGACTAGCGTTGGAGAGACCCAGTACTTC

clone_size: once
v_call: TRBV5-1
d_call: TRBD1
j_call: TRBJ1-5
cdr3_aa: CASSLGQGGQPQHF
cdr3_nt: TGCGCCAGCAGCCTCGGACAGGGGGGTCAGCCCCAGCATTTT

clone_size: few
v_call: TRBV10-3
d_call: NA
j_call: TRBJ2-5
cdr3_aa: CAIGTAQETQYF
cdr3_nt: TGTGCCATCGGGACTGCCCAAGAGACCCAGTACTTC

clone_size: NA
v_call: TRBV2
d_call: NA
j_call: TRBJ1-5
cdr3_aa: CASTGANQPQHF
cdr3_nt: TGTGCCAGCACGGGGGCCAATCAGCCCCAGCATTTT

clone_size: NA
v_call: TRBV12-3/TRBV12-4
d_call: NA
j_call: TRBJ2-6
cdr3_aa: CASRKMAFLPGANVLTF
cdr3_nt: TGTGCCAGCAGGAAAATGGCCTTCCTCCCTGGGGCCAACGTCCTGACTTTC

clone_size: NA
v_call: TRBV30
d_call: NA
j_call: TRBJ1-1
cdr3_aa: CAWSAGGGGTEAFF
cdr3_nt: TGTGCCTGGAGTGCCGGCGGGGGGGGTACTGAAGCTTTCTTT

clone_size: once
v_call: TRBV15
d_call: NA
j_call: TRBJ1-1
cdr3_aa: CATSPSGIPNTEAFF
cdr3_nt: TGTGCCACCAGCCCGTCAGGAATCCCGAACACTGAAGCTTTCTTT

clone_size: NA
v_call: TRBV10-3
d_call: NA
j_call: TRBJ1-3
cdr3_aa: CAISPGLDSGNTIYF
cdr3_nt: TGTGCCATCAGCCCCGGACTCGACTCTGGAAACACCATATATTTT

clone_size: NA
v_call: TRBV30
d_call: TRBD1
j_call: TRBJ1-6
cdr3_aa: CAWVQGADNSPLHF
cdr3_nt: TGTGCCTGGGTTCAGGGGGCGGATAATTCACCCCTCCACTTT

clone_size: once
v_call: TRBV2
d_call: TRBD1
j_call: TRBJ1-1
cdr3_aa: CASRIFDRGNLLIGAFF
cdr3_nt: TGTGCCAGCAGAATTTTCGACAGGGGAAATTTGCTTATTGGAGCTTTCTTT

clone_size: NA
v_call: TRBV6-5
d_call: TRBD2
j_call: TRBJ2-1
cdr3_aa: CASSYSSGTSNEQFF
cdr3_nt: TGTGCCAGCAGTTACTCGTCCGGGACTAGCAATGAGCAGTTCTTC

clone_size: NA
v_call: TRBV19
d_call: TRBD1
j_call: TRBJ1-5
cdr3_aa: CASSYRGLLNQPQHF
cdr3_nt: TGTGCCAGTAGCTACAGGGGATTACTCAATCAGCCCCAGCATTTT

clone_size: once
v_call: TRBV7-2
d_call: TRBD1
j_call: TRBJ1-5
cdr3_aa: CASSLGDRGQPQHF
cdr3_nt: TGTGCCAGCAGCTTAGGGGACAGGGGTCAGCCCCAGCATTTT

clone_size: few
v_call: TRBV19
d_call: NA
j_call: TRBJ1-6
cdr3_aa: CATSASYNSPLHF
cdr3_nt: TGTGCCACCTCAGCCTCCTATAATTCACCCCTCCACTTT

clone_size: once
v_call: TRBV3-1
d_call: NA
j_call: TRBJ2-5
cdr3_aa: CASSQDLGTETQYF
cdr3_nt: TGTGCCAGCAGCCAAGACCTAGGGACCGAGACCCAGTACTTC

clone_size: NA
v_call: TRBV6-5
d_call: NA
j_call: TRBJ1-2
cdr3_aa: CASSSDGNYGYTF
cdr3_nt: TGTGCCAGCAGTTCGGACGGAAACTATGGCTACACCTTC

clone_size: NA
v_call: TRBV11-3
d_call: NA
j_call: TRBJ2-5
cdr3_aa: CASSFGGRETQYF
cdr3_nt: TGTGCCAGCAGTTTCGGGGGTCGAGAGACCCAGTACTTC